This T cell receptor beta chain was identified during a study of T cell responses to AZD1222 COVID-19 vaccine. Notes on the study in general: Reportedly, nearly half the spike-specific TCRs target unmutated variant regions.

The CDR3 runs 16 residues. Unmatched junction bases numbered 7, after V lost 2 bases and J lost 0 bases. The germline CDR1 and CDR2 sequences are SGHDT and YYEEEE. Turning to this clone: Its antigen is unknown.

Clones were read by immunoSEQ multiplex PCR, and TCRdb kept only the in-frame ones, dropping some. The sample yields about 160,000 clones, 94% seen once. This receptor was taken from an adult in good health. The sequenced sample was peripheral blood, obtained on day 0 of AZD1222 vaccination. The chain couples TRBV5-6 to TRBJ1-1; 7 bases agree with TRBD1. Here the CDR3 reads CASSFDRELMNTEAFF. The CDR3 nucleotides read TGTGCCAGCAGCTTTGACAGGGAATTAATGAACACTGAAGCTTTCTTT. The full variable domain, completed using reference TRBV5-6 and TRBJ1-1, is DAGVTQSPTHLIKTRGQQVTLRCSPKSGHDTVSWYQQALGQGPQFIFQYYEEEERQRGNFPDRFSGHQFPNYSSELNVNALLLGDSALYLCASSFDRELMNTEAFFGQGTRLTVV.